This T cell receptor beta chain was captured by sequencing in a study of tumor and adjacent non-tumor tissue in lung cancer. In the study overall: Patients were aged roughly 30 to 76, approximately ten men and 4 to 6 women, stage I to III. Some 3.9 million productive TCRbeta reads were obtained per sample on average.

General study points: Shorter survival was associated with higher TCR diversity in tumors.

Three rounds of nested PCR, following a modified ARM-PCR protocol, produced the TCRbeta library. TCRdb recomputed calls from the multiplex PCR reads with MiXCR, one row per CDR3 protein. This table has about 76,000 distinct CDR3 sequences, approximately 80% appearing once. This sample's RNA came from whole unsorted tissue. This non-tumor lung sample came from over 3 cm beyond the tumor edge. Remarks on this clonotype: Its antigen remains unknown. Germline and junction disagree at one end, which may indicate a read error.

The TCR was taken from a man in his 60s with non-small cell lung cancer. The sample consisted of distant non-tumor lung tissue.

The CDR3 coding sequence is TGTGCCAGCATTTGGGGCGGGGGGGCCTACGATGAACAGTTCTTC. Its translation: CASIWGGGAYDEQFF. V gene TRBV6-6 combines with J gene TRBJ2-1; 9 bases match TRBD2. Germline assignment: CDR1 MNHNY and CDR2 SVGAGI (reference sequence). The CDR3 totals 15 residues.